This T cell receptor (beta chain) was identified in a study of cytomegalovirus exposure and HLA in healthy donors. By share, this clone counts as medium-sized. Its antigen is as yet unknown. CDR1 LGHNA and CDR2 YSLEER come from the germline V gene. V dropped 0 bases and J dropped 4; count of bases not matched to a gene: 4. The CDR3 consists of 16 residues. PCR amplification relied on 60 Vbeta primers (plus 13 Jbeta primers). Clones were sequenced by immunoSEQ multiplex PCR, and TCRdb holds only the in-frame ones, with some missing. Altogether 90,000 to 150,000 clones are present, 81% being singletons, with the ten largest covering 2% to 2.5%. Whole-study results and caveats: 87-base-pair reads could not separate some V segments, including TRBV6-2 and TRBV6-3.

Sequenced: PBMCs. The sequence came from a woman between 35 and 50 years old in good health and CMV-seronegative. This chain uses TRBV4-3 with TRBJ1-1, with 11 positions matching TRBD1. The CDR3 spells CASSQESGTGGTEAFF. Written as DNA, the CDR3 is TGCGCCAGCAGCCAAGAATCAGGGACAGGGGGCACTGAAGCTTTCTTT.